Below, one T cell receptor beta chain is given with its context. Authors' analysis steps: Amplification of reference gene primers provided the estimated nucleated cell counts. Generated by immunoSEQ multiplex PCR, the TCRdb table keeps only in-frame clones and is missing some. V and J calls and clone size are copied from that table; D and trimming were computed from the DNA. The sample records about 670,000 clones, 70% to 90% being singletons. Germline CDR1 and CDR2: MNHEY and SVGEGT. V was trimmed by 5 bases and J by 4 bases, leaving 6 bases between them. The CDR3 runs to 12 residues. These data come from a study of blood T cell repertoires in COVID-19. Study summary: There were acute and convalescent COVID-19 samples, and they came from the United States, Italy and Spain. Sample material is recorded as cDNA or gDNA derived from T cells, B-cell-depleted T cells, or PBMCs.

The origin of this receptor is a woman younger than 30 with acute or convalescent COVID-19. Specimen: peripheral blood. This chain uses TRBV6-2 or TRBV6-3 with TRBJ2-1; D is undetermined. The CDR3 is CASSTVYNEQFF. For the CDR3, the DNA is TGTGCCAGCAGTACAGTGTACAATGAGCAGTTCTTC.